Listed below are T cell receptor beta chains from one sample, sequenced in a study of T cell responses to AZD1222 COVID-19 vaccine. TCRdb's table, derived via immunoSEQ multiplex PCR, lists solely in-frame clones and lacks some. The profile shows around 80,000 clones, approximately 85% of them singletons. Material: peripheral blood, obtained 28 days after the second AZD1222 dose. These receptors all come from an adult who received the AZD1222 COVID-19 vaccine. CDR3s leave out the opening cysteine and the closing phenylalanine or tryptophan.

V gene: TRBV6-2/TRBV6-3; J gene: TRBJ1-1; CDR3 protein: ASSFGHYTEAF
V gene: TRBV2; J gene: TRBJ1-5; CDR3 protein: ASSTRTGGDQPQH
V gene: TRBV4-1; J gene: TRBJ2-7; CDR3 protein: ASSPTGTSYEQY
V gene: TRBV12-3/TRBV12-4; J gene: TRBJ2-1; CDR3 protein: ASTPGPNEQF
V gene: TRBV4-2; J gene: TRBJ1-1; CDR3 protein: ASSQEGQGGTEAF
V gene: TRBV5-4; J gene: TRBJ1-3; CDR3 protein: ASSSVGQGTGNTIY
V gene: TRBV6-4; J gene: TRBJ2-3; CDR3 protein: ASSEGGFSTDTQY
V gene: TRBV1; J gene: TRBJ1-4; CDR3 protein: TSSQPSLNEKLF
V gene: TRBV19; J gene: TRBJ1-1; CDR3 protein: ASSAQMNTEAF
V gene: TRBV28; J gene: TRBJ2-7; CDR3 protein: ASKDRFSYEQY
V gene: TRBV15; J gene: TRBJ2-3; CDR3 protein: ATSRKRDRGTDTQY
V gene: TRBV3-1/TRBV3-2; J gene: TRBJ2-5; CDR3 protein: ASSEGTQETQY
V gene: TRBV3-1/TRBV3-2; J gene: TRBJ2-1; CDR3 protein: ASSQQGGPYNEQF
V gene: TRBV3-1/TRBV3-2; J gene: TRBJ2-7; CDR3 protein: ASRGGGPLSSYEQY
V gene: TRBV6-5; J gene: TRBJ2-2; CDR3 protein: ASSPNQGGELF